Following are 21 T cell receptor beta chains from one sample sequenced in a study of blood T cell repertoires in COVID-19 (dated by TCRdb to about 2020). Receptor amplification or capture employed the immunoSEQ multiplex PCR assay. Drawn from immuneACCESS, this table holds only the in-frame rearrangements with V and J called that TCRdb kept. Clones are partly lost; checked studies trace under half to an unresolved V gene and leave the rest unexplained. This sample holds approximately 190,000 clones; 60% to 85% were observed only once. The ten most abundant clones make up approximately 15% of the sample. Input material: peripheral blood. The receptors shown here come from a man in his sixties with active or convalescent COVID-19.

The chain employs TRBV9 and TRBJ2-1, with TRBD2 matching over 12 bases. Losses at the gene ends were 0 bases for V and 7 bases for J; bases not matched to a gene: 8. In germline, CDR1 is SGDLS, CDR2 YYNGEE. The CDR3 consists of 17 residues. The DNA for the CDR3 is TGTGCCAGCAGCGTAGAACTAGCGGGGGGTATAGGGAATGAGCAGTTCTTC. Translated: CASSVELAGGIGNEQFF. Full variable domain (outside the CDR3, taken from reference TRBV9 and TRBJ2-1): DSGVTQTPKHLITATGQRVTLRCSPRSGDLSVYWYQQSLDQGLQFLIQYYNGEERAKGNILERFSAQQFPDLHSELNLSSLELGDSALYFCASSVELAGGIGNEQFFGPGTRLTVL.

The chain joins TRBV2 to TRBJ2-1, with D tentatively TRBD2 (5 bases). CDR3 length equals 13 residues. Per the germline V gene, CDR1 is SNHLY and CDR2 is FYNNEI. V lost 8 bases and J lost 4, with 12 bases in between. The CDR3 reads CASLGSVYNEQFF. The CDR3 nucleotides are TGTGCCAGCCTGGGGAGCGTTTACAATGAGCAGTTCTTC.

The CDR3 spells CASSDVGISNQPQHF. CDR3 nucleotide sequence: TGTGCCAGCAGTGACGTGGGCATCAGCAATCAGCCCCAGCATTTT. This chain connects TRBV6-1 to TRBJ1-5, with D unresolved. Germline assignment: CDR1 MNHNS and CDR2 SASEGT. Trimming took off 3 bases at V and 1 base at J, with 10 bases between the two ends. CDR3 length: 15 residues.

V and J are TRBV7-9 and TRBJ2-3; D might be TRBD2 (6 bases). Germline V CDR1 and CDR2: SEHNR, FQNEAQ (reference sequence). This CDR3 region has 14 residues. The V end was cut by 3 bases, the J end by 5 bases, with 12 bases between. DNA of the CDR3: TGTGCCAGCAGCTTGACGGGGGTCGGAGATACGCAGTATTTT. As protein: CASSLTGVGDTQYF.

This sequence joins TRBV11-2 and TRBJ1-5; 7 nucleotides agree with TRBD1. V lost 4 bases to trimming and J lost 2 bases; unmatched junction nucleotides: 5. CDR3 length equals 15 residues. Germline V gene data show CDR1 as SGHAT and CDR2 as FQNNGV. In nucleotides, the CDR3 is TGTGCCAGCAGCTCGGACACAGGGGGCAATCAGCCCCAGCATTTT. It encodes CASSSDTGGNQPQHF.

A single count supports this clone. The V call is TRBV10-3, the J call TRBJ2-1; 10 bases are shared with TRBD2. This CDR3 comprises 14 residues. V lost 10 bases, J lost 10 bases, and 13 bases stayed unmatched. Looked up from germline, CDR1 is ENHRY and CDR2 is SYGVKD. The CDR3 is CATAPSGRAREQFF. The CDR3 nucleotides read TGTGCCACCGCCCCCAGCGGGAGGGCACGGGAGCAGTTCTTC.

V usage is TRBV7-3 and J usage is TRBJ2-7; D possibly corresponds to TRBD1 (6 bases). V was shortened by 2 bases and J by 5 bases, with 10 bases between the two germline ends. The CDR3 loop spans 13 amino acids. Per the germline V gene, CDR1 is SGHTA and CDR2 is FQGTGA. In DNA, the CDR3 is TGTGCCAGCAGCTTATTAAGGGGGAACGAGCAGTACTTC. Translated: CASSLLRGNEQYF.

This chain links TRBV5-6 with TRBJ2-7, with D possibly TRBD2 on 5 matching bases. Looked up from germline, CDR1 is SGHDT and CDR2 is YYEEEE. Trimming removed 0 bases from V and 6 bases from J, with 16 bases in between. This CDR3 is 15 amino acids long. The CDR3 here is CASSLGEGLAGEQYF. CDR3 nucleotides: TGTGCCAGCAGCTTGGGGGAAGGGCTAGCTGGCGAGCAGTACTTC.

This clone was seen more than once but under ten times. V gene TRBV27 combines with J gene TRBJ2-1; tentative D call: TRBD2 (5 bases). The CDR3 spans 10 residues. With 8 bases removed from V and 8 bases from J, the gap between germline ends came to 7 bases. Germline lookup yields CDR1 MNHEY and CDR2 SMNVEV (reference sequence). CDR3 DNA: TGTGCCAGCGGACTTTATGAGCAGTTCTTC. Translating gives CASGLYEQFF.

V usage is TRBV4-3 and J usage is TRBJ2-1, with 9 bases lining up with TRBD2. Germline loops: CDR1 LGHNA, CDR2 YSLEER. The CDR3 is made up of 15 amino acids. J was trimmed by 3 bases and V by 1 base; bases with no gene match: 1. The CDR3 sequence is CASSQGAGGYNEQFF. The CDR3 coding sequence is TGCGCCAGCAGCCAAGGAGCGGGAGGCTACAATGAGCAGTTCTTC.

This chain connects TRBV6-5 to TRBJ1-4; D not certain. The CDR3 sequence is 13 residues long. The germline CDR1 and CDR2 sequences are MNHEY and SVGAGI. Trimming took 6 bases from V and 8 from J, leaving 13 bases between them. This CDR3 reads CASSVQREEKLFF. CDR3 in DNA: TGTGCCAGCAGCGTTCAACGCGAAGAAAAACTGTTTTTT.

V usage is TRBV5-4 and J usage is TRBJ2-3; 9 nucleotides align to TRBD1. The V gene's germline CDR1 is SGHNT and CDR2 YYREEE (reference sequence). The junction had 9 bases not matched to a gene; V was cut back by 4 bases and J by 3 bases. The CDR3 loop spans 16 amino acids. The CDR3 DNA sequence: TGTGCCAGCAGCCAAAAGCGGGGACAGGGAACAGATACGCAGTATTTT. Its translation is CASSQKRGQGTDTQYF. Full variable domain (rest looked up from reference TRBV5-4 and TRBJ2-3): ETGVTQSPTHLIKTRGQQVTLRCSSQSGHNTVSWYQQALGQGPQFIFQYYREEENGRGNFPPRFSGLQFPNYSSELNVNALELDDSALYLCASSQKRGQGTDTQYFGPGTRLTVL.

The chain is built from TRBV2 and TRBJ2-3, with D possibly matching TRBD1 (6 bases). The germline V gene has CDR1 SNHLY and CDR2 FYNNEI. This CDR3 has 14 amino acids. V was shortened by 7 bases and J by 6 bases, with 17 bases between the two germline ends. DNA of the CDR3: TGTGCCAGCACCTTGCAGGGGTGGCAGGATACGCAGTATTTT. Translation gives CASTLQGWQDTQYF.

The CDR3 loop is CSASDGKNIQYF. The CDR3 DNA sequence: TGCAGTGCTAGTGACGGCAAAAACATTCAGTACTTC. The chain uses TRBV20-1 and TRBJ2-4, with D unresolved. There are 12 residues in the CDR3. Germline CDR1 reads DFQATT; CDR2 reads SNEGSKA (reference sequence). Deletions cut 3 bases from V and 3 bases from J, with 6 bases between.

The CDR3 DNA follows: TGTGCCACCAGCAGATCACCGGGACAGGGGGTAGGTCTACTCGTGCAGTACTTC. Translation: CATSRSPGQGVGLLVQYF. The chain has TRBV15 and TRBJ2-7, with TRBD1 matching 11 bases. Losses at the gene ends were 2 bases for V and 9 bases for J; bases not matched to a gene: 18. This CDR3 region has 18 residues. In germline, CDR1 is LNHNV, CDR2 YYDKDF (reference sequence).

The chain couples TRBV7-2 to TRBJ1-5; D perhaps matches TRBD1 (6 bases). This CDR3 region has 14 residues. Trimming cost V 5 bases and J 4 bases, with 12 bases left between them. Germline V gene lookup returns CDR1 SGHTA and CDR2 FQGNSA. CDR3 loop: CASSLSGQNQPQHF. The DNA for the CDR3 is TGTGCCAGCAGCCTATCGGGACAAAATCAGCCCCAGCATTTT.

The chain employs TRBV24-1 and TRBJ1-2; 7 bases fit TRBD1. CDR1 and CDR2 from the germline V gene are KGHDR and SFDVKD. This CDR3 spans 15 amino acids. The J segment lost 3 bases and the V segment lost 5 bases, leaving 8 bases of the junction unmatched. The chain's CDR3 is CATSGGTVNYYGYTF. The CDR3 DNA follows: TGTGCCACCAGTGGGGGGACAGTAAATTACTATGGCTACACCTTC.

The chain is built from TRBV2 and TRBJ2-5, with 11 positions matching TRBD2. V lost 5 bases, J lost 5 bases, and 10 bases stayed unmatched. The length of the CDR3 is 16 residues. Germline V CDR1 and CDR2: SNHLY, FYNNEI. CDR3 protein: CASSLLSGRAGETQYF. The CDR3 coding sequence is TGTGCCAGCAGTCTTCTTAGCGGGAGGGCCGGGGAGACCCAGTACTTC.

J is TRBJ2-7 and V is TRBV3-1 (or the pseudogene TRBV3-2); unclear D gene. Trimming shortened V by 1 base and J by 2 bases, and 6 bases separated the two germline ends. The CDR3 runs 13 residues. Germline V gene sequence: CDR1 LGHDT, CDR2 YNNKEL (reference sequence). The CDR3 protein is CASSQAYAYEQYF. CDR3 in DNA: TGTGCCAGCAGCCAAGCCTACGCCTACGAGCAGTACTTC.

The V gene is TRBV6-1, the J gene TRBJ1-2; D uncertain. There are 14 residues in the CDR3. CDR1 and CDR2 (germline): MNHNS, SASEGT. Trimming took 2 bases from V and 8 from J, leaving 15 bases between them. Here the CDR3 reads CASSENEASRGYTF. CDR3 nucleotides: TGTGCCAGCAGTGAAAATGAAGCCTCACGAGGCTACACCTTC.

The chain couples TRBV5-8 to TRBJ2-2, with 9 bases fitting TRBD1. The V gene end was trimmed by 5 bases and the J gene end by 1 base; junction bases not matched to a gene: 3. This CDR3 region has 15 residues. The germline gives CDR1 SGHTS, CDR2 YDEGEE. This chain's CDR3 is CASRTGGWNTGELFF. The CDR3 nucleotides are TGTGCCAGCAGAACAGGGGGCTGGAACACCGGGGAGCTGTTTTTT.